This TCR beta chain emerged from a study of shared clonotypes between healthy human individuals. There were no recent acute infections or vaccinations among the donors, who were healthy HIV-negative adults. Both subsets, CD45RA+ naive and CD45RA-negative memory, were split from the CD4+ cells. Using immunoSEQ multiplex PCR, the repertoire was profiled, and TCRdb retains in-frame clones only, with some absent. Of approximately 2.5 million clones listed, 90% to 95% are singletons. The CDR3 is 14 amino acids. From germline, CDR1 is MDHEN and CDR2 SYDVKM. Concerning this clone itself: The germline gene is not matched at one end of the junction; a read error may be the cause.

Sequenced material: naive CD4+ T cells sorted from blood. Subset meaning: CD45RA+ positively selected. The chain joins TRBV28 to TRBJ1-3; TRBD1 might be the D (5 bases). The TCR sequence derives from a man between 18 and 35 years old in good health. The CDR3 loop reads CATGTPHSGSTIYF. CDR3 sequence (DNA): TGTGCCACAGGGACTCCCCACTCTGGAAGCACCATATATTTT.